These 13 T cell receptor beta chains came from one sample sequenced in a study of OX40 agonist ivuxolimab in advanced cancers. Clones were read by immunoSEQ multiplex PCR, and TCRdb kept only the in-frame ones, dropping some. Of about 67,000 clones detected, 85% to 90% appear once; the ten largest clones hold more than 3.5%. The sample in question was CD4+ or CD8+ T cells sorted from blood, obtained in a trial of the OX40 agonist ivuxolimab. The receptors originated from an adult with an advanced solid tumor such as melanoma, head and neck, liver or kidney cancer.

V and J are TRBV7-6 and TRBJ2-3; TRBD2 aligns across 8 bases. The CDR3 is 19 residues long. J gave up 10 bases and V 1 base, and 22 bases lay outside the gene matches. Looked up from germline, CDR1 is SGHVS and CDR2 is FNYEAQ. As DNA, the CDR3 is TGTGCCAGCAGCTTAGGCTCTCAGAGGGCTGCGGGGGGCCCAGGAGCGCAGTATTTT. Translated: CASSLGSQRAAGGPGAQYF.

The CDR3 sequence is CASSQGENTEAFF. The CDR3 DNA follows: TGTGCCAGCTCCCAGGGGGAGAACACTGAAGCTTTCTTT. The chain is built from TRBV18 and TRBJ1-1, with 7 bases fitting TRBD1. CDR1 and CDR2 from the germline V gene are KGHSH and LQKENI. J gave up 1 base and V 6 bases, and 2 bases lay outside the gene matches. The CDR3 is 13 residues long.

The chain is built from TRBV19 and TRBJ2-7, with a possible D match to TRBD2 (5 bases). CDR1 is LNHDA and CDR2 is SQIVND in the germline V gene (reference sequence). The CDR3 covers 14 residues. Trimming removed 1 base from V and 9 bases from J, with 16 bases in between. CDR3 residues: CASSIGAPPGRQYF. The CDR3 DNA is TGTGCCAGTAGTATAGGAGCCCCGCCGGGGAGGCAGTACTTC.

J is TRBJ2-1 and V is TRBV6-1; 9 nucleotides agree with TRBD1. This CDR3 region has 20 residues. The germline V gene has CDR1 MNHNS and CDR2 SASEGT. V shed 4 bases, J shed 0 bases, and the junction held 16 bases outside the gene matches. The CDR3 DNA reads TGTGCCAGCAGTGGCTCAGCCGGACAGGGGACGTCGAGCTCCTACAATGAGCAGTTCTTC. Translation: CASSGSAGQGTSSSYNEQFF.

The chain employs TRBV19 and TRBJ1-1, with D perhaps matching TRBD1 (5 bases). The germline V gene has CDR1 LNHDA and CDR2 SQIVND (reference sequence). V was clipped by 1 base and J by 3 bases, with 9 bases between them. The CDR3 sequence is 14 residues long. DNA for the CDR3: TGTGCCAGTAGTATAGTGGGCAGGGACACTGAAGCTTTCTTT. Amino acid sequence: CASSIVGRDTEAFF.

The CDR3 bases are TGTGCCAGCAGCCTGAGTAGTGAGACCCAGTACTTC. Amino acids: CASSLSSETQYF. The rearrangement joins TRBV5-4 to TRBJ2-5; no definite D call. CDR3 size: 12 residues. Germline values: CDR1 SGHNT, CDR2 YYREEE (reference sequence). Trimming cost V 4 bases and J 5 bases, with 9 bases left between them.

This clone was recorded only once. The chain recombines TRBV10-2 with TRBJ2-5; tentatively, D is TRBD2 (5 bases). Germline CDR1 is WSHSY and CDR2 is SAAADI. Deletions cut 7 bases from V and 0 bases from J, with 12 bases between. This CDR3 region has 14 residues. CDR3 region: CASKMPGNQETQYF. The CDR3 DNA is TGCGCCAGCAAGATGCCGGGAAACCAAGAGACCCAGTACTTC.

The genes are TRBV6-5 and TRBJ1-5; possible D gene TRBD1, 5 bases. This CDR3 spans 13 amino acids. V was shortened by 3 bases and J by 5 bases, with 8 bases between the two germline ends. Germline V CDR1 and CDR2: MNHEY, SVGAGI. CDR3 DNA sequence: TGTGCCAGCAGTTATGACAGAGATCAGCCCCAGCATTTT. Its translation: CASSYDRDQPQHF.

J is TRBJ2-1 and V is TRBV5-1; TRBD2 matches at 7 bases. CDR3 length equals 16 residues. J was trimmed by 9 bases and V by 3 bases; bases with no gene match: 15. The germline V gene encodes CDR1 SGHRS and CDR2 YFSETQ. CDR3 sequence (DNA): TGCGCCAGCAGCTCGCCCCCGGGGGGAGATTTTAGTGAGCAGTTCTTC. Translating it yields CASSSPPGGDFSEQFF.

The J gene is TRBJ1-5, the V gene TRBV28; no definite D call. The CDR3 has 16 residues. The V end was cut by 5 bases, the J end by 4 bases, with 18 bases between. Looked up from germline, CDR1 is MDHEN and CDR2 is SYDVKM. The CDR3 sequence: CASSPTPLGWNQPQHF. The CDR3 nucleotides are TGTGCCAGCAGTCCCACGCCACTCGGGTGGAATCAGCCCCAGCATTTT. Full variable domain (rest looked up from reference TRBV28 and TRBJ1-5): DVKVTQSSRYLVKRTGEKVFLECVQDMDHENMFWYRQDPGLGLRLIYFSYDVKMKEKGDIPEGYSVSREKKERFSLILESASTNQTSMYLCASSPTPLGWNQPQHFGDGTRLSIL.

The chain is built from TRBV6-5 and TRBJ1-5; D is undetermined. Trimming removed 2 bases at V and 5 bases at J, with 10 bases between. CDR1 is MNHEY and CDR2 is SVGAGI in the germline V gene. The CDR3 runs 14 residues. The CDR3 protein is CASSYAIRDQPQHF. The CDR3 DNA sequence: TGTGCCAGCAGTTACGCCATTAGGGATCAGCCCCAGCATTTT.

The rearrangement links TRBV6-5 to TRBJ1-5; D may be TRBD1 (5 bases). V lost 6 bases and J 6 bases, leaving 15 bases between the germline ends. The length of the CDR3 is 14 residues. Germline CDR1 reads MNHEY; CDR2 reads SVGAGI. The CDR3 DNA follows: TGTGCCAGCAGGTCGTCGACGGGGCGTCAGCCCCAGCATTTT. Its protein is CASRSSTGRQPQHF.

This chain connects TRBV19 to TRBJ1-4; TRBD1 agrees at 9 bases. The CDR3 length is 17 residues. The J segment lost 1 base and the V segment lost 4 bases, leaving 7 bases of the junction unmatched. Germline V lookup: CDR1 LNHDA, CDR2 SQIVND (reference sequence). The CDR3: CASSTPGQGLTNEKLFF. The CDR3 coding sequence is TGTGCCAGTAGTACGCCGGGACAGGGTTTAACTAATGAAAAACTGTTTTTT.